This TCR beta chain was obtained from a study of control samples from healthy donors and cancer patients. Produced via immunoSEQ multiplex PCR; TCRdb's table is partial and in-frame only. The sample lists 120,000 to 150,000 clones, around nine tenths occurring once. This clone was detected only a few times. The CDR3 contains 18 residues. V lost 4 bases, J lost 1 base, and 13 bases stayed unmatched. From germline, CDR1 is MGHDK and CDR2 SYGVNS. J is TRBJ2-5 and V is TRBV25-1, with 9 nucleotides matching TRBD1. This sequence was found in a man between 25 and 39 years old in good health. Sample: blood. CDR3 in DNA: TGTGCCAGCAGTGGCAACTTACGGGACAGGGTGATCCAAGAGACCCAGTACTTC. It is translated as CASSGNLRDRVIQETQYF.